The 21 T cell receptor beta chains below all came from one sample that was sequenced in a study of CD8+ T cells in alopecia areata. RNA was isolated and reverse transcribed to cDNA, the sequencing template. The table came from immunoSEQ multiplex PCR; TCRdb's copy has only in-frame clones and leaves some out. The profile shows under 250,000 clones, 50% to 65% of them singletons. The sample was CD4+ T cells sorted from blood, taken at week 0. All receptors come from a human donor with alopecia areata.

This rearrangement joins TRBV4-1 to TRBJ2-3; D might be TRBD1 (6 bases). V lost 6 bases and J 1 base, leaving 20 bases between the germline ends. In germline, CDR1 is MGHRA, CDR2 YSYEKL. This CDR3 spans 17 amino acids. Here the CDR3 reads CASSWMLSQGGTDTQYF. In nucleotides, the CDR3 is TGCGCCAGCAGTTGGATGCTCTCACAGGGCGGCACAGATACGCAGTATTTT.

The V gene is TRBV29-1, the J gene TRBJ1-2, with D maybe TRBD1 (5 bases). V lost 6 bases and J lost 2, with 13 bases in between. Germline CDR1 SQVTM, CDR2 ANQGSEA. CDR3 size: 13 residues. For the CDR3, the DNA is TGCAGCGTATTGAGGGGCCTGAACTATGGCTACACCTTC. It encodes CSVLRGLNYGYTF.

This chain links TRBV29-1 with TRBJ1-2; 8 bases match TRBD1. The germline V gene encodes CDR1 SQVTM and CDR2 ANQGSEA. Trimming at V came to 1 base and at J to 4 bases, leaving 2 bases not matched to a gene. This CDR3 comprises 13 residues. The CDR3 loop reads CSVEGQGIYGYTF. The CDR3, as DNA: TGCAGCGTTGAAGGACAGGGGATCTATGGCTACACCTTC.

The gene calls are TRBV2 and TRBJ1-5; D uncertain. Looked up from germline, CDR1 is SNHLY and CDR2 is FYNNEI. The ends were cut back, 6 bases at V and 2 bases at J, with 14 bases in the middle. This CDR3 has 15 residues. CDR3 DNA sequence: TGTGCCAGCAGAGACACGGCTAGGGGCAATCAGCCCCAGCATTTT. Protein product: CASRDTARGNQPQHF.

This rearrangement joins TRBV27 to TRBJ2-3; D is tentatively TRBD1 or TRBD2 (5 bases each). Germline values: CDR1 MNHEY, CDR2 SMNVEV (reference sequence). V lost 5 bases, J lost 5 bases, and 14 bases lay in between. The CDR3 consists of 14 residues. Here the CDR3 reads CASSPMGVRDTQYF. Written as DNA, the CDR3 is TGTGCCAGCAGTCCAATGGGGGTGAGAGATACGCAGTATTTT.

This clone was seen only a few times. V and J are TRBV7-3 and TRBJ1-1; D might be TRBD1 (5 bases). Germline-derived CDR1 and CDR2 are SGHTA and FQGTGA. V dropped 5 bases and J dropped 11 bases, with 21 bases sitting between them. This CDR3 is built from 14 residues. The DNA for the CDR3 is TGTGCCAGCAGCGCCACCCCGGGGGTGGGGGGTGCTTTCTTT. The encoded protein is CASSATPGVGGAFF.

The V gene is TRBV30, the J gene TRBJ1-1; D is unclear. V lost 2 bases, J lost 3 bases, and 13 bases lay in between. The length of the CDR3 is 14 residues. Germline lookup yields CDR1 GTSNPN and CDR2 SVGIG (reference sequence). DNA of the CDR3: TGTGCCTGGAGTTCAAACGGGTGGGACACTGAAGCTTTCTTT. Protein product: CAWSSNGWDTEAFF.

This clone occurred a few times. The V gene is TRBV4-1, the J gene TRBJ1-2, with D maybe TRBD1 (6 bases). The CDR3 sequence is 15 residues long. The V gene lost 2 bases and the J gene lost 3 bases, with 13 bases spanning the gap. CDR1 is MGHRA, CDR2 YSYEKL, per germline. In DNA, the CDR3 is TGCGCCAGCAGCCAAATTACGGGGGGCGACTATGGCTACACCTTC. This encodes CASSQITGGDYGYTF.

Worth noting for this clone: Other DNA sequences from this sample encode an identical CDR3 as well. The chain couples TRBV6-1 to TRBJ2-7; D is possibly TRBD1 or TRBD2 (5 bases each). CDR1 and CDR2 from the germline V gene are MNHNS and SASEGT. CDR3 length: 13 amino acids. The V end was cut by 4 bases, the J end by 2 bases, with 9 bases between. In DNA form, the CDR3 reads TGTGCCAGCAGTGGGGACGGTCCCTACGAGCAGTACTTC. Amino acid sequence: CASSGDGPYEQYF.

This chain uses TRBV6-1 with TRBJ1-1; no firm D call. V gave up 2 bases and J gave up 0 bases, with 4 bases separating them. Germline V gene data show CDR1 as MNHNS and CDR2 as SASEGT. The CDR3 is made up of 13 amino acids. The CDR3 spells CASSELMNTEAFF. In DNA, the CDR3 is TGTGCCAGCAGTGAACTGATGAACACTGAAGCTTTCTTT.

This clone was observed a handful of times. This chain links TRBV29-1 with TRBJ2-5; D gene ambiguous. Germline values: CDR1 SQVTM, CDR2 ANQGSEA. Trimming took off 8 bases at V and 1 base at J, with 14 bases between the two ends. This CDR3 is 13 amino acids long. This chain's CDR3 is CSSTGPPQETQYF. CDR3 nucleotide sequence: TGCAGCTCTACGGGTCCCCCCCAAGAGACCCAGTACTTC.

Here the CDR3 DNA reads TGCAGTCCCAAACGGGACCTCATTCAGTACTTC. Its protein product is CSPKRDLIQYF. The V call is TRBV20-1, the J call TRBJ2-4; D may match TRBD1 or TRBD2 (5 bases each). Germline V gives CDR1 DFQATT, CDR2 SNEGSKA (reference sequence). Deletions cut 8 bases from V and 9 bases from J, with 14 bases between. The CDR3 consists of 11 residues.

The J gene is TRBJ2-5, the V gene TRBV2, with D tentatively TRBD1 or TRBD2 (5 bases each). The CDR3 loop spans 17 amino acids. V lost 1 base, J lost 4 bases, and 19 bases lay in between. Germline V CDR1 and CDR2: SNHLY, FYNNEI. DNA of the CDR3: TGTGCCAGCAGTGAAGGGTTCGGGCGCCGGGGCTCAGAGACCCAGTACTTC. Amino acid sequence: CASSEGFGRRGSETQYF. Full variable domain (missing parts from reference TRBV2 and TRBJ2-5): EPEVTQTPSHQVTQMGQEVILRCVPISNHLYFYWYRQILGQKVEFLVSFYNNEISEKSEIFDDQFSVERPDGSNFTLKIRSTKLEDSAMYFCASSEGFGRRGSETQYFGPGTRLLVL.

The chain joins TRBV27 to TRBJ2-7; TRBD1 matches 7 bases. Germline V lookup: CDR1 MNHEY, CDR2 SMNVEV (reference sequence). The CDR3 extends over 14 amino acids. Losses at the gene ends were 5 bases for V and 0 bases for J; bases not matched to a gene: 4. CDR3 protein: CASSPGQDSYEQYF. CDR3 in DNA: TGTGCCAGCAGTCCCGGACAGGACTCCTACGAGCAGTACTTC.

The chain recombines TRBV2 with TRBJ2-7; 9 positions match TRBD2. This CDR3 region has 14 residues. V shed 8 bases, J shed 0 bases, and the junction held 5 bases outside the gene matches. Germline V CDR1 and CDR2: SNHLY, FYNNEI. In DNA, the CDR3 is TGTGCCAGCTGCCAGACTAGCGGCTCCTACGAGCAGTACTTC. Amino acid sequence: CASCQTSGSYEQYF. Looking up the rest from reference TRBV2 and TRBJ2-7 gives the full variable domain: EPEVTQTPSHQVTQMGQEVILRCVPISNHLYFYWYRQILGQKVEFLVSFYNNEISEKSEIFDDQFSVERPDGSNFTLKIRSTKLEDSAMYFCASCQTSGSYEQYFGPGTRLTVT.

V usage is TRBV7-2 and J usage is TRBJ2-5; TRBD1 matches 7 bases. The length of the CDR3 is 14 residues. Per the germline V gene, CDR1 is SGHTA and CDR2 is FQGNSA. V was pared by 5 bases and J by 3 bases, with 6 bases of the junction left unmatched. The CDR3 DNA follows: TGTGCCAGCAGCCCGTACAGGGGTGAAGAGACCCAGTACTTC. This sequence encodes CASSPYRGEETQYF.

CDR3 amino acids: CATGTSVSYEQYF. The CDR3 DNA follows: TGTGCTACCGGGACTAGCGTTTCCTACGAGCAGTACTTC. The chain links TRBV30 to TRBJ2-7, with TRBD2 identical over 10 bases. CDR3 size: 13 residues. Germline-derived CDR1 and CDR2 are GTSNPN and SVGIG (reference sequence).

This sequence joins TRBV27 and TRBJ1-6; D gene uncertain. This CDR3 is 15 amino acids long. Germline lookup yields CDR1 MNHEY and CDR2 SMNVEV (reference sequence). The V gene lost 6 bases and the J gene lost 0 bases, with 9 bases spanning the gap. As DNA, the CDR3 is TGTGCCAGCAGCCTCGTCAGCTCCTATAATTCACCCCTCCACTTT. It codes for CASSLVSSYNSPLHF.

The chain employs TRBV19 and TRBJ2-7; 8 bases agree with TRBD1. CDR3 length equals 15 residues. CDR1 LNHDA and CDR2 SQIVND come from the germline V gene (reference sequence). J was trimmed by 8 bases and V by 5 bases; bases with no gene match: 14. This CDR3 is CASSSQGGQGSKQYF. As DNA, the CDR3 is TGTGCCAGTAGTTCGCAAGGAGGACAGGGAAGTAAGCAGTACTTC.

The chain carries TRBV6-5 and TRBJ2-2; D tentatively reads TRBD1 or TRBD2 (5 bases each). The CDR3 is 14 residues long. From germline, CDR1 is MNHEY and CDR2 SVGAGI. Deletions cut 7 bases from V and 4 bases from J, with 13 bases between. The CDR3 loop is CASTELGVTGELFF. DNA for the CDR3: TGTGCCAGCACCGAGTTGGGGGTCACCGGGGAGCTGTTTTTT.

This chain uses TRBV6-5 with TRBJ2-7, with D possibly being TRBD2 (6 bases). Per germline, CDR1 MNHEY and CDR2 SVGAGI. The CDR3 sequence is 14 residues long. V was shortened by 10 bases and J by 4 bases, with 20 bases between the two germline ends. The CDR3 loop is CATKEVNGRYEQYF. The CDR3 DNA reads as TGTGCCACCAAGGAAGTGAATGGGAGGTACGAGCAGTACTTC.